The 20 T cell receptor beta chains below all came from one sample that was sequenced in a study of regulatory T cells in long-lasting Graves disease. Time point here: newly diagnosed GD, antithyroid drugs for less than 3 months. PBMC RNA served as the TCR library source. Construction of the TCR beta libraries employed iRepertoire HTBI primers in conjunction with Arm-PCR of CDR3 regions. TCRdb itself ran the multiplex PCR reads through MiXCR, one entry per CDR3 protein. The repertoire holds a few hundred thousand distinct CDR3 sequences, roughly 10% seen once, with over 15% in the top ten. This sample was also put to use in a study of T cells in Graves' hyperthyroidism and ophthalmopathy.

Sequencing was performed on peripheral blood mononuclear cells (PBMCs), taken at new diagnosis, from a patient treated with antithyroid drugs. The receptors originated from a young woman with Graves disease.

In this sample, this clonotype turned up many times. V gene TRBV19 combines with J gene TRBJ2-7; 11 bases are a match to TRBD1. This CDR3 has 15 amino acids. Trimming removed 4 bases from V and 4 bases from J; junction bases left unmatched: 6. In germline, CDR1 is LNHDA, CDR2 SQIVND (reference sequence). The CDR3 loop reads CASSKPGQGGYEQYF. In DNA, the CDR3 is TGTGCCAGTAGTAAACCGGGACAGGGGGGATACGAGCAGTACTTC.

This clonotype was observed many times. CDR3: CASSLSLGGVIASYEQYV. The CDR3 nucleotides read TGTGCCAGCAGCTTATCGCTGGGAGGGGTGATCGCCTCCTACGAGCAGTACGTC. The V call is TRBV7-8, the J call TRBJ2-7; 7 bases are a match to TRBD2. Per germline, CDR1 SGHVS and CDR2 FQNEAQ. The CDR3 is 18 amino acids. The J segment lost 0 bases and the V segment lost 2 bases, leaving 13 bases of the junction unmatched.

With respect to this clonotype: Just one base apart from a much larger clone, this may be a read error. V usage is TRBV7-2 and J usage is TRBJ2-7, with D perhaps matching TRBD2 (6 bases). This CDR3 is 14 amino acids long. Trimming pared 3 bases from V and 7 bases from J, leaving 16 bases between. From germline, CDR1 is SGHTA and CDR2 FQGNSA. CDR3 region: CASSLPTGTWEQYF. In nucleotides, the CDR3 is TGTGCCAGCAGCTTGCCAACCGGGACTTGGGAGCAGTACTTC.

This clonotype was recorded a few times. The chain has TRBV19 and TRBJ2-1, with D tentatively TRBD2 (6 bases). This CDR3 spans 14 amino acids. Germline V gives CDR1 LNHDA, CDR2 SQIVND (reference sequence). Trimming removed 3 bases at V and 6 bases at J, with 12 bases between. The CDR3 sequence: CASSMRRRGNEQFF. In DNA, the CDR3 is TGTGCCAGTAGTATGAGGCGGAGGGGCAATGAGCAGTTCTTC.

This clonotype was found many times. V is TRBV20-1 and J is TRBJ1-1; D might be TRBD1 (5 bases). This CDR3 is 14 amino acids long. Trimming shortened V by 4 bases and J by 2 bases, and 14 bases separated the two germline ends. Germline CDR1 reads DFQATT; CDR2 reads SNEGSKA (reference sequence). This chain's CDR3 is CSATPDRANTEAFF. The CDR3 DNA follows: TGCAGTGCTACTCCCGACAGAGCTAACACTGAAGCTTTCTTT.

V is TRBV7-8 and J is TRBJ2-1, with 9 bases identical to TRBD1. Trimming cost V 10 bases and J 9 bases; bases outside gene matches: 7. Germline assignment: CDR1 SGHVS and CDR2 FQNEAQ. The CDR3 consists of 12 residues. The CDR3 here is CATKDRGVEQFF. In nucleotides, the CDR3 is TGTGCCACGAAGGACAGGGGCGTTGAGCAGTTCTTC.

The sample holds many counts of this clonotype. The J gene is TRBJ2-1, the V gene TRBV29-1, with unresolved D. The CDR3 is 11 residues long. The V end lost 6 bases, the J end lost 8 bases, and 11 bases lay between the germline ends. CDR1 is SQVTM and CDR2 is ANQGSEA in the germline V gene. The CDR3 is CSVESRYEQFF. Written as DNA, the CDR3 is TGCAGCGTAGAGTCCCGCTATGAGCAGTTCTTC.

In its sample, this clonotype was seen many times. This rearrangement joins TRBV12-3 or TRBV12-4 to TRBJ1-1, with no clear D. V was trimmed by 5 bases and J by 3 bases, leaving 4 bases between them. The CDR3 has 11 residues. The CDR3 sequence: CASSKYTEAFF. CDR3 nucleotide sequence: TGTGCCAGCAGTAAGTACACTGAAGCTTTCTTT.

The chain couples TRBV20-1 to TRBJ2-7; D is ambiguous. Germline-derived CDR1 and CDR2 are DFQATT and SNEGSKA (reference sequence). Trimming took 1 base from V and 4 from J, leaving 8 bases between them. The CDR3 totals 12 residues. CDR3: CSARGTAYEQYV. CDR3 nucleotide sequence: TGCAGTGCTAGAGGTACAGCATACGAGCAGTACGTC.

Ten or more counts support this clonotype. The chain couples TRBV3-1 to TRBJ2-1, with 11 bases lining up with TRBD2. V dropped 2 bases and J dropped 9; count of bases not matched to a gene: 6. Germline V gene lookup returns CDR1 LGHDT and CDR2 YNNKEL (reference sequence). The length of the CDR3 is 15 residues. The CDR3 bases are TGTGCCAGCAGCCAATTAGCGGGAGGGCCGGGTGAGCAGTTCTTC. Translated, it gives CASSQLAGGPGEQFF.

This clonotype was seen repeatedly, ten times or more. The gene calls are TRBV18 and TRBJ2-1, with D perhaps matching TRBD1 (6 bases). Looked up from germline, CDR1 is KGHSH and CDR2 is LQKENI. Trimming removed 3 bases at V and 3 bases at J, with 12 bases between. This CDR3 has 15 residues. The CDR3 DNA sequence: TGTGCCAGCTCACCTACCGGGACAATCTACAATGAGCAGTTCTTC. It yields the protein CASSPTGTIYNEQFF.

This clonotype was detected ten times or more. This chain joins TRBV2 and TRBJ2-2; possibly TRBD1 or TRBD2 for D (5 bases each). Germline CDR1 SNHLY, CDR2 FYNNEI. The CDR3 sequence is 14 residues long. V was trimmed by 6 bases and J by 2 bases, leaving 10 bases between them. CDR3 in amino acids: CASRAGTNTGELFF. Written as DNA, the CDR3 is TGTGCCAGCAGAGCCGGGACCAACACCGGGGAGCTGTTTTTT.

This clonotype was recorded many times. J is TRBJ2-1 and V is TRBV5-1; a possible D gene is TRBD2 (5 bases). The CDR3 is 13 residues long. The V end lost 0 bases, the J end lost 10 bases, and 11 bases lay between the germline ends. Germline V gives CDR1 SGHRS, CDR2 YFSETQ. CDR3 in amino acids: CASSLGPEDEQFF. The DNA for the CDR3 is TGCGCCAGCAGCTTGGGTCCGGAGGACGAGCAGTTCTTC. The full variable domain, completed using reference TRBV5-1 and TRBJ2-1, is KAGVTQTPRYLIKTRGQQVTLSCSPISGHRSVSWYQQTPGQGLQFLFEYFSETQRNKGNFPGRFSGRQFSNSRSEMNVSTLELGDSALYLCASSLGPEDEQFFGPGTRLTVL.

This clonotype showed up many times. V and J are TRBV20-1 and TRBJ2-1, with TRBD2 as a possible D gene (5 bases). Germline-derived CDR1 and CDR2 are DFQATT and SNEGSKA (reference sequence). The CDR3 length is 13 residues. Trimming pared 4 bases from V and 2 bases from J, leaving 9 bases between. The CDR3 coding sequence is TGCAGTGCTACCTCCGGGGCCTACAATGAGCAGTTCTTC. This gives the protein CSATSGAYNEQFF.

This clonotype was picked up many times. This sequence joins TRBV5-1 and TRBJ2-1, with 8 bases matching TRBD2. Germline V gene sequence: CDR1 SGHRS, CDR2 YFSETQ. The CDR3 length is 16 residues. V was clipped by 0 bases and J by 4 bases; unmatched bases: 6. DNA for the CDR3: TGCGCCAGCAGCTTGGAAGGGGCTAGCGGGTACAATGAGCAGTTCTTC. This translates into CASSLEGASGYNEQFF.

This clonotype occurred a few times. The chain uses TRBV29-1 and TRBJ1-2, with D hard to call. Germline CDR1 SQVTM, CDR2 ANQGSEA. The CDR3 has 13 amino acids. V shed 7 bases and J shed 2 bases, with 14 bases lying between them. Here the CDR3 reads CSGRSGSNYGYTF. In DNA form, the CDR3 reads TGCAGCGGGCGATCCGGGAGCAACTATGGCTACACCTTC.

This clonotype has at least ten counts. V usage is TRBV12-5 and J usage is TRBJ2-3, with D possibly being TRBD2 (5 bases). The CDR3 is 16 residues long. The germline gives CDR1 LGHNT, CDR2 FRNRAP. Trimming removed 4 bases from V and 4 bases from J, with 18 bases in between. The CDR3 coding sequence is TGTGCTAGTGGTTCAGGACTTCTAGAGGGAGCAGATACGCAGTATTTT. It codes for CASGSGLLEGADTQYF.

The chain joins TRBV6-2 or TRBV6-3 to TRBJ2-3; D perhaps matches TRBD2 (5 bases). Germline assignment: CDR1 MNHEY and CDR2 SVGEGT. Trimming took 2 bases from V and 3 from J, leaving 12 bases between them. The CDR3 has 15 amino acids. CDR3 in DNA: TGTGCCAGCAGTTACCGAGGGAGTTGGACAGATACGCAGTATTTT. Amino acids: CASSYRGSWTDTQYF.

This clonotype was seen at least ten times. The chain joins TRBV7-3 to TRBJ2-2; either TRBD1 or TRBD2 may supply D (5 bases each). Trimming took off 3 bases at V and 2 bases at J, with 10 bases between the two ends. This CDR3 is 15 amino acids long. CDR1 is SGHTA, CDR2 FQGTGA, per germline. CDR3 in amino acids: CASSFGAENTGELFF. The CDR3 DNA is TGTGCCAGCAGCTTCGGGGCAGAAAACACCGGGGAGCTGTTTTTT. The full variable domain, in which reference TRBV7-3 and TRBJ2-2 provide the parts outside the CDR3, is GAGVSQTPSNKVTEKGKYVELRCDPISGHTALYWYRQSLGQGPEFLIYFQGTGAADDSGLPNDRFFAVRPEGSVSTLKIQRTERGDSAVYLCASSFGAENTGELFFGEGSRLTVL.

There are many counts of this clonotype. This rearrangement joins TRBV7-2 to TRBJ2-7; a weak D match, TRBD2 (7 bases). Germline V gives CDR1 SGHTA, CDR2 FQGNSA. With 3 bases removed from V and 3 bases from J, the gap between germline ends came to 18 bases. This CDR3 spans 16 amino acids. CDR3 sequence reads: CASSLGGRREGYEQYF. CDR3 DNA: TGTGCCAGCAGCTTGGGGGGGCGTAGGGAGGGCTACGAGCAGTACTTC.